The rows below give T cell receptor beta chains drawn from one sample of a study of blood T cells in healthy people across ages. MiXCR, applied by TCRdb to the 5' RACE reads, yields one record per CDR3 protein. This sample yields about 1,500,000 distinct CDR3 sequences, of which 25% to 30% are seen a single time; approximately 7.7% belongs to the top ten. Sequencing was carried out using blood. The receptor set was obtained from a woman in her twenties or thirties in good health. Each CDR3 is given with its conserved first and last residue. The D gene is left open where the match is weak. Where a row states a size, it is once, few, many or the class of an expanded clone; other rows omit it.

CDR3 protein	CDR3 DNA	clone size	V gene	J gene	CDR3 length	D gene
CASSSNTNTEAFF	TGTGCCAGCAGCTCAAATACGAACACTGAAGCTTTCTTT	few	TRBV7-2	TRBJ1-1	13	NA
CASRVGGGLYEQYF	TGCGCCAGCAGAGTTGGAGGGGGTCTCTACGAGCAGTACTTC	many	TRBV10-2	TRBJ2-7	14	NA
CSVAANRGYEQYF	TGCAGCGTTGCCGCCAACAGAGGCTACGAGCAGTACTTC	many	TRBV29-1	TRBJ2-7	13	NA
CASRIGTLNTGELFF	TGCGCCAGCAGGATCGGCACTCTGAACACCGGGGAGCTGTTTTTT	NA	TRBV5-1	TRBJ2-2	15	NA
CASSTPAGQLKRGYTF	TGTGCCAGCAGCACACCCGCGGGGCAGCTTAAAAGAGGCTACACCTTC	NA	TRBV28	TRBJ1-2	16	NA
CASRLGTPNEKLFF	TGTGCCAGCAGGCTCGGGACCCCCAATGAAAAACTGTTTTTT	many	TRBV12-3/TRBV12-4	TRBJ1-4	14	NA
CATSVGSPDTQYF	TGTGCCACCAGTGTCGGGAGTCCAGATACGCAGTATTTT	once	TRBV24-1	TRBJ2-3	13	NA
CSARARSSFDRPLNEQFF	TGCAGTGCTAGAGCCCGGTCGTCTTTTGACAGGCCTCTGAATGAGCAGTTCTTC	few	TRBV20-1	TRBJ2-1	18	NA
CASSQRTGSGYEQYF	TGTGCCAGCAGCCAGAGGACAGGTTCGGGCTACGAGCAGTACTTC	few	TRBV14	TRBJ2-7	15	TRBD1
CASSPDAGRSEQYF	TGTGCCAGCAGCCCCGATGCGGGCAGGAGCGAGCAGTACTTC	NA	TRBV7-2	TRBJ2-7	14	NA
CVILDRQETQFF	TGTGTCATCTTGGACAGGCAAGAGACACAGTTCTTC	NA	TRBV28	TRBJ2-1	12	TRBD1
CSAGVAKNIQYF	TGCAGTGCCGGGGTGGCCAAAAACATTCAGTACTTC	NA	TRBV20-1	TRBJ2-4	12	NA
CASSQDSAWDNEQFF	TGTGCCAGCAGCCAGGACAGCGCTTGGGACAATGAGCAGTTCTTC	NA	TRBV7-2	TRBJ2-1	15	NA
CASSYQTGGGREKLFF	TGTGCCAGCAGTTATCAGACAGGGGGCGGGCGTGAAAAACTGTTTTTT	few	TRBV6-6	TRBJ1-4	16	TRBD1
CATSRTLAGGYEQYF	TGTGCCACCAGCAGGACACTAGCGGGAGGTTACGAGCAGTACTTC	few	TRBV15	TRBJ2-7	15	TRBD2
CASSLTGTTLNGADTQYF	TGCGCCAGCAGCCTTACCGGGACTACTCTAAATGGGGCAGATACGCAGTATTTT	few	TRBV5-1	TRBJ2-3	18	TRBD2
CSVVGTGWGHEQFF	TGCAGCGTTGTCGGGACAGGGTGGGGTCATGAGCAGTTCTTC	NA	TRBV29-1	TRBJ2-1	14	TRBD1
CAIKSGDPSPLHF	TGTGCCATCAAATCAGGTGATCCTTCACCCCTCCACTTT	NA	TRBV10-3	TRBJ1-6	13	NA
CASSKTRTVLETQYF	TGTGCCAGTAGTAAAACCCGGACAGTTCTAGAGACCCAGTACTTC	few	TRBV19	TRBJ2-5	15	NA
CASKGTSGSNEQFF	TGTGCCAGCAAGGGGACTAGCGGTAGCAATGAGCAGTTCTTC	once	TRBV12-3/TRBV12-4	TRBJ2-1	14	TRBD2
CSASPRDRVTNEQFF	TGCAGTGCTAGTCCCAGGGACAGGGTTACGAATGAGCAGTTCTTC	many	TRBV20-1	TRBJ2-1	15	TRBD1
CSVVGAGGGYTF	TGCAGCGTTGTGGGAGCTGGTGGGGGCTACACCTTC	NA	TRBV29-1	TRBJ1-2	12	NA
CASGLGGSTDTQYF	TGTGCCAGCGGCTTGGGGGGGAGCACAGATACGCAGTATTTT	few	TRBV7-3	TRBJ2-3	14	TRBD2
CASRERDSHSTDTQYF	TGCGCCAGCAGAGAACGGGACTCCCATAGCACAGATACGCAGTATTTT	many	TRBV5-1	TRBJ2-3	16	NA
CASSSSAGTGYSPLHF	TGTGCCAGCAGTTCTAGCGCCGGGACAGGGTATTCACCCCTCCACTTT	NA	TRBV12-3/TRBV12-4	TRBJ1-6	16	TRBD1
CASSQAPGGQETQYF	TGCGCCAGCAGCCAAGCCCCAGGGGGCCAAGAGACCCAGTACTTC	many	TRBV4-3	TRBJ2-5	15	TRBD1
CASGTGKEKLFF	TGTGCCAGCGGGACAGGGAAGGAAAAACTGTTTTTT	once	TRBV25-1	TRBJ1-4	12	TRBD1
CASSDKMGTGGAGTEAFF	TGTGCCAGCAGCGACAAGATGGGGACAGGGGGCGCCGGTACTGAAGCTTTCTTT	NA	TRBV9	TRBJ1-1	18	TRBD1
CASSPGTDFNEQFF	TGTGCCAGCAGCCCCGGGACAGACTTCAATGAGCAGTTCTTC	few	TRBV7-9	TRBJ2-1	14	TRBD1
CSARVAQLNTEAFF	TGCAGTGCTAGAGTGGCACAGCTGAACACTGAAGCTTTCTTT	NA	TRBV20-1	TRBJ1-1	14	NA
CASSDPGGTQYF	TGCGCCAGCAGCGACCCCGGGGGTACGCAGTATTTT	NA	TRBV4-1	TRBJ2-3	12	NA
CAITGAAMETQYF	TGTGCCATAACAGGGGCGGCGATGGAGACCCAGTACTTC	many	TRBV10-3	TRBJ2-5	13	TRBD1
CASSSGLETQYF	TGTGCCAGCAGCTCGGGACTAGAGACCCAGTACTTC	many	TRBV7-2	TRBJ2-5	12	NA
CASSGLAVYNEQFF	TGTGCCAGCAGTGGGCTAGCGGTTTACAATGAGCAGTTCTTC	few	TRBV14	TRBJ2-1	14	TRBD2
CASSYSIGGNTIYF	TGTGCCAGCAGTTACTCGATAGGGGGAAACACCATATATTTT	NA	TRBV6-5	TRBJ1-3	14	NA
CSQRIQETQYF	TGCAGCCAACGGATCCAAGAGACCCAGTACTTC	many	TRBV29-1	TRBJ2-5	11	NA
CSARDGTATNYGYTF	TGCAGTGCTAGAGATGGGACAGCCACTAACTATGGCTACACCTTC	NA	TRBV20-1	TRBJ1-2	15	TRBD1
CASSLATPKNTIYF	TGTGCCAGCAGCTTAGCAACGCCAAAAAACACCATATATTTT	NA	TRBV7-2	TRBJ1-3	14	NA
CSATPGLDYNEQFF	TGCAGTGCTACACCGGGACTAGATTACAATGAGCAGTTCTTC	NA	TRBV20-1	TRBJ2-1	14	TRBD2
CASSPGRRGSQPQHF	TGTGCCAGCAGCCCTGGACGGAGGGGGAGTCAGCCCCAGCATTTT	NA	TRBV6-1	TRBJ1-5	15	NA
CASSLTLWAEQFF	TGTGCCAGCAGCCTAACCCTCTGGGCTGAGCAGTTCTTC	many	TRBV7-2	TRBJ2-1	13	NA
CASSLVLVGGNEQFF	TGTGCCAGCAGCTTAGTTCTGGTCGGGGGGAATGAGCAGTTCTTC	NA	TRBV7-9	TRBJ2-1	15	TRBD2
CASSRDSSRTDTQYF	TGCGCCAGCAGCCGGGACTCGTCCCGCACAGATACGCAGTATTTT	NA	TRBV5-1	TRBJ2-3	15	NA
CASSSGTPPDEQYF	TGTGCCAGCAGCTCCGGGACTCCCCCTGATGAGCAGTACTTC	NA	TRBV7-9	TRBJ2-7	14	NA
CASSQGLRQGPPYNEQFF	TGTGCCAGCAGCCAAGGCCTTAGACAGGGGCCGCCGTACAATGAGCAGTTCTTC	few	TRBV4-2	TRBJ2-1	18	TRBD1
CASRGLGTAPDSPLHF	TGTGCCAGCAGGGGACTCGGGACAGCTCCAGATTCACCCCTCCACTTT	NA	TRBV7-9	TRBJ1-6	16	TRBD1
CASSPAGPGQRHEQYF	TGTGCCAGCTCACCAGCAGGTCCGGGACAGCGACACGAGCAGTACTTC	few	TRBV18	TRBJ2-7	16	TRBD1
CASSLAGNPLQETQYF	TGTGCCAGCAGTTTAGCCGGGAACCCACTTCAAGAGACCCAGTACTTC	many	TRBV12-3/TRBV12-4	TRBJ2-5	16	NA
CSVEDSTGTGIQETQYF	TGCAGCGTTGAAGATTCGACCGGGACAGGGATACAAGAGACCCAGTACTTC	many	TRBV29-1	TRBJ2-5	17	TRBD1
CASSTPTGQFF	TGTGCCAGCAGCACCCCCACCGGGCAGTTCTTC	few	TRBV21-1	TRBJ2-1	11	NA
CASSLRLGTQETQYF	TGTGCCAGCAGTTTACGTTTGGGGACCCAAGAGACCCAGTACTTC	NA	TRBV28	TRBJ2-5	15	NA
CSARVQGHQTQYF	TGCAGTGCTAGAGTGCAGGGACATCAGACCCAGTACTTC	few	TRBV20-1	TRBJ2-5	13	NA